This is a list of T cell receptor beta chains from one sample in a study of CD8+CD57+ T cells in acquired aplastic anemia. TCRdb reanalysed the reads using MiXCR and keeps one entry per CDR3 protein. The sample gives about 210,000 distinct CDR3 sequences, about 59% of which show up once; less than 30% is in the top ten. Material: sorted CD4+, CD8+, or CD8+CD57+ T cells (not recorded which) from PBMCs. Every receptor here comes from a human donor in good health. The CDR3 runs from the conserved cysteine through the conserved F or W. Fields, in order: D gene, V gene, J gene, clone size, CDR3 DNA, CDR3 protein. A D gene is named only where the DNA matches it firmly. For some rows the clone size is stated as once, few or many, or as a class when expanded; others skip it.

D gene: TRBD1
V gene: TRBV9
J gene: TRBJ2-1
clone size: many
CDR3 DNA: TGTGCCAGCAGCGAAGACAGGGACTCCTACAATGAGCAGTTCTTC
CDR3 protein: CASSEDRDSYNEQFF

D gene: TRBD2
V gene: TRBV9
J gene: TRBJ2-7
clone size: NA
CDR3 DNA: TGTGCCAGCAGCGTAGAGCCTCATTCGGGGGGTACCTACGAGCAGTACTTC
CDR3 protein: CASSVEPHSGGTYEQYF

D gene: NA
V gene: TRBV11-2
J gene: TRBJ2-7
clone size: many
CDR3 DNA: TGTGCCAGCAGTCCGGGCGGGACCTACGAGCAGTACTTC
CDR3 protein: CASSPGGTYEQYF

D gene: TRBD1
V gene: TRBV15
J gene: TRBJ2-7
clone size: once
CDR3 DNA: TGTGCCACCAGCGGGGGGGGACAGGGTAATCCCGAGCAGTACTTC
CDR3 protein: CATSGGGQGNPEQYF

D gene: NA
V gene: TRBV4-1
J gene: TRBJ2-2
clone size: few
CDR3 DNA: TGCGCCAGCAGCGCCTCCCGGGGCCTAAAGGGGGAGCTGTTTTTT
CDR3 protein: CASSASRGLKGELFF

D gene: TRBD1
V gene: TRBV19
J gene: TRBJ2-1
clone size: NA
CDR3 DNA: TGTGCCAGTAGTTACGACAGGGGGTCCTACAATGAGCAGTTCTTC
CDR3 protein: CASSYDRGSYNEQFF

D gene: TRBD1
V gene: TRBV2
J gene: TRBJ2-7
clone size: NA
CDR3 DNA: TGTGCCAGCACCCACAGGGGGCAGTACGAGCAGTACTTC
CDR3 protein: CASTHRGQYEQYF

D gene: TRBD1
V gene: TRBV2
J gene: TRBJ2-5
clone size: NA
CDR3 DNA: TGTGCCAGCGGGGCCGGGACAGGACAAGAGACCCAGTACTTC
CDR3 protein: CASGAGTGQETQYF

D gene: TRBD1
V gene: TRBV4-3
J gene: TRBJ2-2
clone size: NA
CDR3 DNA: TGCGCCAGCAGCCAAGAACCCGACAGGGGTCACACCGGGGAGCTGTTTTTT
CDR3 protein: CASSQEPDRGHTGELFF

D gene: NA
V gene: TRBV24-1
J gene: TRBJ2-5
clone size: NA
CDR3 DNA: TGTGCCACCAGTGATTTTACCAGGGACCAAGAGACCCAGTACTTC
CDR3 protein: CATSDFTRDQETQYF

D gene: NA
V gene: TRBV7-7
J gene: TRBJ1-1
clone size: NA
CDR3 DNA: TGTGCCAGCAGCCAAGAGCCAAACACTGAAGCTTTCTTT
CDR3 protein: CASSQEPNTEAFF

D gene: NA
V gene: TRBV6-4
J gene: TRBJ2-1
clone size: many
CDR3 DNA: TGTGCCAGCGGTGAACAGGCAGCCTACAATGAGCAGTTCTTC
CDR3 protein: CASGEQAAYNEQFF

D gene: NA
V gene: TRBV5-6
J gene: TRBJ2-5
clone size: NA
CDR3 DNA: TGTGCCAGCAGCTCAGGGGGGACTAGTGGGCAAGAGACCCAGTACTTC
CDR3 protein: CASSSGGTSGQETQYF

D gene: TRBD2
V gene: TRBV7-9
J gene: TRBJ2-7
clone size: NA
CDR3 DNA: TGTGCCAGCAGCCAAGATCTGAGCGGGAGACTCTACGAGCAGTACTTC
CDR3 protein: CASSQDLSGRLYEQYF

D gene: TRBD2
V gene: TRBV9
J gene: TRBJ2-5
clone size: NA
CDR3 DNA: TGTGCCAGCAGCTTAGCCGGGAGGGACAAAGAGACCCAGTACTTC
CDR3 protein: CASSLAGRDKETQYF

D gene: TRBD2
V gene: TRBV7-2
J gene: TRBJ2-1
clone size: NA
CDR3 DNA: TGTGCCAGCAGCGAGGACCGACTAGCGCTATATCGGCAGTTCTTC
CDR3 protein: CASSEDRLALYRQFF

D gene: NA
V gene: TRBV5-1
J gene: TRBJ1-2
clone size: many
CDR3 DNA: TGCGCCAGTAGCGGCCTACAGGAAAAGAATGGCTACACCTTC
CDR3 protein: CASSGLQEKNGYTF

D gene: NA
V gene: TRBV10-1
J gene: TRBJ2-1
clone size: once
CDR3 DNA: TGCGCCAGCAGTGATCGGGCGATATACAATGAGCAGTTCTTC
CDR3 protein: CASSDRAIYNEQFF

D gene: NA
V gene: TRBV6-5
J gene: TRBJ2-3
clone size: few
CDR3 DNA: TGTGCCAGCAGTAGGGACCGGCCAGATACGCAGTATTTT
CDR3 protein: CASSRDRPDTQYF

D gene: TRBD1
V gene: TRBV7-2
J gene: TRBJ1-6
clone size: few
CDR3 DNA: TGTGCCAGCAGCCAAGGGGACAGGAAGAATTCACCCCTCCACTTT
CDR3 protein: CASSQGDRKNSPLHF

D gene: NA
V gene: TRBV5-1
J gene: TRBJ2-3
clone size: NA
CDR3 DNA: TGCGCCAGCAGCGAGGGGCTCACAGATACGCAGTATTTT
CDR3 protein: CASSEGLTDTQYF

D gene: NA
V gene: TRBV15
J gene: TRBJ1-1
clone size: NA
CDR3 DNA: TGTGCCACCAGCAGAGGACAGGAGTACACCGAAGCTTTCTTT
CDR3 protein: CATSRGQEYTEAFF

D gene: NA
V gene: TRBV5-4
J gene: TRBJ2-7
clone size: NA
CDR3 DNA: TGTGCCAGCAGCTCCCCATTAAGTTACGAGCAGTACTTC
CDR3 protein: CASSSPLSYEQYF

D gene: NA
V gene: TRBV5-1
J gene: TRBJ2-1
clone size: NA
CDR3 DNA: TGCGCCAGCAGCCCGGGGGTAGTAGTGGGGAGCGGTGAGCAGTTCTTC
CDR3 protein: CASSPGVVVGSGEQFF

D gene: NA
V gene: TRBV10-3
J gene: TRBJ2-7
clone size: few
CDR3 DNA: TGTGCCATCAGTGAGTCAGAGGGGGGGTACGAGCAGTACTTC
CDR3 protein: CAISESEGGYEQYF

D gene: TRBD1
V gene: TRBV20-1
J gene: TRBJ1-1
clone size: NA
CDR3 DNA: TGCAGTGCCAGGGGGCAGGCTAACACTGAAGCTTTCTTT
CDR3 protein: CSARGQANTEAFF

D gene: NA
V gene: TRBV6-1
J gene: TRBJ1-5
clone size: NA
CDR3 DNA: TGTGCCAGCAGTGAAGATTGGACAGTAAATCAGCCCCAGCATTTT
CDR3 protein: CASSEDWTVNQPQHF

D gene: TRBD2
V gene: TRBV6-4
J gene: TRBJ2-3
clone size: many
CDR3 DNA: TGTGCCAGCAGTGAATCAGCGGGGGGCACAGATACGCAGTATTTT
CDR3 protein: CASSESAGGTDTQYF

D gene: NA
V gene: TRBV5-4
J gene: TRBJ1-2
clone size: once
CDR3 DNA: TGTGCCAGCAGCTTCAGTACAACCGGGGGCTATGGCTACACCTTC
CDR3 protein: CASSFSTTGGYGYTF

D gene: TRBD2
V gene: TRBV24-1
J gene: TRBJ2-2
clone size: NA
CDR3 DNA: TGTGCCAGCAGCGCCGACGGGAGGGACACCGGGGAGCTGTTTTTT
CDR3 protein: CASSADGRDTGELFF

D gene: NA
V gene: TRBV6-5
J gene: TRBJ2-7
clone size: many
CDR3 DNA: TGTGCCAGCAGTACGTACGTCGGGACGTCCTCCTACGAGCAGTACTTC
CDR3 protein: CASSTYVGTSSYEQYF

D gene: TRBD2
V gene: TRBV7-8
J gene: TRBJ2-5
clone size: many
CDR3 DNA: TGTGCCAGCAGCTCCCTCCTAGCGGGGGACCAAGAGACCCAGTACTTC
CDR3 protein: CASSSLLAGDQETQYF